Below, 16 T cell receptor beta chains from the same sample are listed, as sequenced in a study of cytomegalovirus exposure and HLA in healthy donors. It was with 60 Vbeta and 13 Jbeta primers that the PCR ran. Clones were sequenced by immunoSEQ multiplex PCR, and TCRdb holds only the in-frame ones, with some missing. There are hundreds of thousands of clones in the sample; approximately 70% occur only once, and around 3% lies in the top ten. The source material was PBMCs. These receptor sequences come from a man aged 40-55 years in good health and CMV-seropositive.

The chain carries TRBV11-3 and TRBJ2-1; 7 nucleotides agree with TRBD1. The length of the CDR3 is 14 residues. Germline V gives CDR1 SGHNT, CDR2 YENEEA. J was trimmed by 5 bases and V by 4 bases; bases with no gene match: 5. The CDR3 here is CASSSTTGHNEQFF. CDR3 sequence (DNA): TGTGCCAGCAGCTCGACGACAGGGCACAATGAGCAGTTCTTC. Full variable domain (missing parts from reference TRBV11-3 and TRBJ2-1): EAGVVQSPRYKIIEKKQPVAFWCNPISGHNTLYWYLQNLGQGPELLIRYENEEAVDDSQLPKDRFSAERLKGVDSTLKIQPAELGDSAVYLCASSSTTGHNEQFFGPGTRLTVL.

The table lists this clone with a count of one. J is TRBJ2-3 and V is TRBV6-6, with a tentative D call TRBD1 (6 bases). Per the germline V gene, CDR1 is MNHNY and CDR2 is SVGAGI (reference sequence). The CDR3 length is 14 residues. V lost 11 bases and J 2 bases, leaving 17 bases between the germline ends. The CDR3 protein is CAGGWGPSTDTQYF. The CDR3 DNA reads TGTGCCGGTGGATGGGGGCCCTCCACAGATACGCAGTATTTT.

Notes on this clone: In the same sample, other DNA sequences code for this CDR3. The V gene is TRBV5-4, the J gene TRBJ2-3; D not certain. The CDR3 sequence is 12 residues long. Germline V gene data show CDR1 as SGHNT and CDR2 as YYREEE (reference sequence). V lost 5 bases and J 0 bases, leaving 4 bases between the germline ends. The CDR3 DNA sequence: TGTGCCAGCAGTCCTAGCACAGATACGCAGTATTTT. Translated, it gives CASSPSTDTQYF.

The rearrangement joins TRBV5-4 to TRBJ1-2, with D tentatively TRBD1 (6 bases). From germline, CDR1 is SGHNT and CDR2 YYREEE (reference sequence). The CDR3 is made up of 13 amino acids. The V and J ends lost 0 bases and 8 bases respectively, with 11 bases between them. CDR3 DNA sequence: TGTGCCAGCAGCTTGGAACAGGGTCGGGGCTACACCTTC. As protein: CASSLEQGRGYTF.

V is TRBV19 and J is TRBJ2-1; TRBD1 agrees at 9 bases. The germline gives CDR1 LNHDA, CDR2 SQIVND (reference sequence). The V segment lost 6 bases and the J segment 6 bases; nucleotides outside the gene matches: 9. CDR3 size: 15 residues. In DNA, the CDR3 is TGTGCCAGTAGCCCGACAGGGGGAGATCTCAATGAGCAGTTCTTC. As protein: CASSPTGGDLNEQFF.

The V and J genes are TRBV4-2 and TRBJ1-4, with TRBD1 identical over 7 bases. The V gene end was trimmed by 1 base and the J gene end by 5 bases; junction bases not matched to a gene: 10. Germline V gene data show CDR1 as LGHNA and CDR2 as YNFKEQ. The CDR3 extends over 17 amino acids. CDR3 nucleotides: TGTGCCAGCAGCCAAGTTGATTTCGGGACAGACAATGAAAAACTGTTTTTT. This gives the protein CASSQVDFGTDNEKLFF.

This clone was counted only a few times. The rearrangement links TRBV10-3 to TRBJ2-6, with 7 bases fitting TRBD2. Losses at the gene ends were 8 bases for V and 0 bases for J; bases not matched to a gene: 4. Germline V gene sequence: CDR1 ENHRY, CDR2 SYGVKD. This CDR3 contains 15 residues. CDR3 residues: CAIAGVSSGANVLTF. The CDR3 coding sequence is TGTGCCATCGCGGGGGTTAGCTCTGGGGCCAACGTCCTGACTTTC.

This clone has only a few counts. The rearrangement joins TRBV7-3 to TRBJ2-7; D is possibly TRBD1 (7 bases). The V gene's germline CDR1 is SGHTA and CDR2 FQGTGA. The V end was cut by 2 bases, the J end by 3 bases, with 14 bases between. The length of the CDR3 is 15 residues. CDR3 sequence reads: CASSLYSGGNYEQYF. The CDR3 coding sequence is TGTGCCAGCAGCTTATATTCAGGGGGGAACTACGAGCAGTACTTC.

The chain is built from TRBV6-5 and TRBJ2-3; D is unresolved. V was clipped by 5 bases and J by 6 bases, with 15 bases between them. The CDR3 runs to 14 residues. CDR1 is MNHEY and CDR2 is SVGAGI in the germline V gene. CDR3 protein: CASSPRLVVDTQYF. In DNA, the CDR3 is TGTGCCAGCAGTCCCCGGCTAGTCGTGGATACGCAGTATTTT.

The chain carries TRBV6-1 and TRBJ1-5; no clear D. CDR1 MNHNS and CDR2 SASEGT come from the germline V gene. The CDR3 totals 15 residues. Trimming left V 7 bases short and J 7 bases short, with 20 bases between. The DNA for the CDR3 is TGTGCCAGCAATGTGCATGGCTCATCTTCCCAGCCCCAGCATTTT. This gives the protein CASNVHGSSSQPQHF.

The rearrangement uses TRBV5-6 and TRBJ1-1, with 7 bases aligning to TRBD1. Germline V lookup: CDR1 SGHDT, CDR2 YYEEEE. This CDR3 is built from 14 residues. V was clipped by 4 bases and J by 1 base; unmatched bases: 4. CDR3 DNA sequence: TGTGCCAGCAGCCATCGACAGGGGAACACTGAAGCTTTCTTT. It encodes CASSHRQGNTEAFF.

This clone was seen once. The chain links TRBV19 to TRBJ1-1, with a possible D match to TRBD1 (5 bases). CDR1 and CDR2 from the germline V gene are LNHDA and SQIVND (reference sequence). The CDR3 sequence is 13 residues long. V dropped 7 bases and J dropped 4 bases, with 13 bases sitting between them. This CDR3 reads CASTNRGSTEAFF. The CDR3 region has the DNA TGTGCCAGTACCAACCGGGGGTCCACTGAAGCTTTCTTT.

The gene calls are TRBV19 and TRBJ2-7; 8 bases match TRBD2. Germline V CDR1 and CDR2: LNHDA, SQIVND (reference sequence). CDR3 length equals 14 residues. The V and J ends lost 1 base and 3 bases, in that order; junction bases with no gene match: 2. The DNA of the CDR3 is TGTGCCAGTAGTATAGGACTAGCGATCTACGAGCAGTACTTC. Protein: CASSIGLAIYEQYF.

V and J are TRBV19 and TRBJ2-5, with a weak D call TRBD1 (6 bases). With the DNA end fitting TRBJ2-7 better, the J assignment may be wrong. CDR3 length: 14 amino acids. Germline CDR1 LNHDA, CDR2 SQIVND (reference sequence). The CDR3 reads CASSIGQGSYEQYF. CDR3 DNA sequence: TGTGCCAGTAGTATTGGCCAGGGGTCCTACGAGCAGTACTTC.

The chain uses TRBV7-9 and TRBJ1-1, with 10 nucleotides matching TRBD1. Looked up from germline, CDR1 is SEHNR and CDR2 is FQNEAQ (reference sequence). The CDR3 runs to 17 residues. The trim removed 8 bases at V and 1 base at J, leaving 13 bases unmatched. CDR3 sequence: CASRPKGRDRGNTEAFF. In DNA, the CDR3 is TGTGCCAGCCGACCCAAGGGACGGGACAGGGGGAACACTGAAGCTTTCTTT.

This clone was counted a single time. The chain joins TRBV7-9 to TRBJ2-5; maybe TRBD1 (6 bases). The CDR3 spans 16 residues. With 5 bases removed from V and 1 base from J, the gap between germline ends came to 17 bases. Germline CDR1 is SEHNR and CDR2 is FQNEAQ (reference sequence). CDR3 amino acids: CASSRSEGGSQETQYF. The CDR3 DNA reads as TGTGCCAGCAGCCGAAGTGAAGGGGGTAGCCAAGAGACCCAGTACTTC.